The clone carrying this T cell receptor beta chain has ten or more counts. Its matching antigen is unknown. The CDR3 is made up of 13 amino acids. Germline assignment: CDR1 SGHRS and CDR2 YFSETQ. Trimming took off 5 bases at V and 1 base at J, with 7 bases between the two ends. The data derive from a study of neurological immune-mediated disorders. The study, taken as a whole, reports: The greatest degree of TCR clonal expansion was observed in HTLV-1-associated myelopathy, with the lowest in multiple sclerosis, below that of healthy controls.

TCRdb ran MiXCR on the 5' RACE reads and lists one entry per CDR3 protein. This sample carries some 24,000 distinct CDR3 sequences, around an eighth of them seen once, and the ten largest clones take 15% to 20%. Material for sequencing was PBMCs. This receptor was taken from a woman aged 40-49 years with HTLV-1-associated myelopathy (HAM/TSP). The chain has TRBV5-1 and TRBJ1-5; the D is unclear. The CDR3: CASRIDSNQPQHF. CDR3 nucleotide sequence: TGCGCCAGCAGAATTGACAGCAATCAGCCCCAGCATTTT.